This T cell receptor (beta chain) was recorded in a study of OX40 agonist ivuxolimab in advanced cancers. Regarding the study in general: Ivuxolimab was a fully human IgG2 agonistic monoclonal antibody targeting the costimulatory receptor OX40 (CD134). Intravenous ivuxolimab was administered to patients every 2 weeks at six dose levels: 0.01, 0.1, 0.3, 1.5, 3 and 10 mg/kg. Peripheral TCRbeta sequencing aimed to test whether ivuxolimab altered TCR sequence diversity and caused clonal T-cell expansion. Of the roughly 52 patients in dose escalation, about 20 had hepatocellular carcinoma, about 15 had melanoma, 9 had renal cell carcinoma and 9 had head and neck cancer. In the dose-escalation cohort, around 80% of patients were male, and the mean age was approximately 60 years with a range of 23 to 79. Patients were allowed to have had prior anti-PD-1, anti-PD-L1 or anti-CTLA-4 therapy, and 30% to 40% of the dose-escalation patients had previously received checkpoint inhibitors. The paper describes the monotherapy dose-escalation part (N of about 47 patients) of the phase I trial of ivuxolimab. Partial responses were achieved by three dose-escalation patients, of whom one had hepatocellular carcinoma and two had cutaneous melanoma. Overall results and qualifications from the work: At doses from 0.1 to 3.0 mg/kg, clonal expansion was seen in both CD4+ and CD8+ blood T cells between baseline and week 6. The antigen specificity of the peripheral T cells that underwent clonal expansion was not determined. In the 0.1-3.0 mg/kg groups, partial responders were among the patients with the lowest normalized peripheral clonal expansion, particularly in CD8+ T cells. After ivuxolimab, CD8+ T cells had more expanded clones than CD4+ T cells on average. Low levels of normalized T-cell clonal expansion were also seen in some patients who did not respond.

Patients with a history of autoimmune disease or receiving systemic immunosuppression were excluded from the trial. Peripheral blood for TCR sequencing was collected from all dose cohorts at baseline, on cycle 4 day 1, and on cycle 7 day 1. The samples were drawn from a first-in-human, open-label, multicenter phase I dose-escalation trial of ivuxolimab. Adults with locally advanced or metastatic head and neck squamous cell, hepatocellular, melanoma or renal cell carcinoma were enrolled in the trial. CD4+ and CD8+ T cells were sorted separately from peripheral blood before TCR sequencing. Genomic DNA was extracted from sorted cells for sequencing of the TCRbeta CDR3 region. TCRbeta CDR3 regions were sequenced using the immunoSEQ Assay. TCRdb limited this immuneACCESS table to in-frame rearrangements with V and J called. A share of clones is missing; checked studies link under half to unresolved V genes, and the rest is unexplained. This sample has about 79,000 clones in its table, and roughly 94% of those were observed once. The top ten clonotypes cover over 8.5% of the sample.

The V end gives up 6 bases and the J end 3 bases, leaving 6 bases in the junction not matched to a gene. The germline V gene supplies CDR1 SQVTM and CDR2 ANQGSEA. The CDR3, cysteine through phenylalanine, is 13 amino acids long. The kept DNA is CDR3 alone, 39 bases in frame from the first base. With respect to this clone: Its antigen remains undetermined. No much larger clone exists at a distance of one base, and base qualities are not known.

This chain is built from TRBV29-1 and TRBJ1-2, and TRBD1 matches 8 of the central bases. The sequences come from CD4+ or CD8+ T cells sorted from blood, collected in a trial of the OX40 agonist ivuxolimab. The sequence derives from an adult with an advanced solid tumor such as melanoma, head and neck, liver or kidney cancer. The encoded CDR3 is CSVDRGPDYGYTF. The nucleotides read TGCAGCGTCGACAGGGGACCTGACTATGGCTACACCTTC.